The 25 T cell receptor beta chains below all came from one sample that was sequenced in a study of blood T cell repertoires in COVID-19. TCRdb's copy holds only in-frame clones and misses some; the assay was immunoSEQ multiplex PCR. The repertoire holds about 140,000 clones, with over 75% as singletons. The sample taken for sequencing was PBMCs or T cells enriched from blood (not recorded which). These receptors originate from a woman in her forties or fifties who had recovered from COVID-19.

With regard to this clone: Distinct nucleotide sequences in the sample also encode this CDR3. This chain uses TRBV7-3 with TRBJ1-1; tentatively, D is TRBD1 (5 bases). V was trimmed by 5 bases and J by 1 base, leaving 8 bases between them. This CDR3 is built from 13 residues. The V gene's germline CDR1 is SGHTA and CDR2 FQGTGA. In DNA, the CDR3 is TGTGCCAGCAGCCCAGGACAGAACACTGAAGCTTTCTTT. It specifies CASSPGQNTEAFF.

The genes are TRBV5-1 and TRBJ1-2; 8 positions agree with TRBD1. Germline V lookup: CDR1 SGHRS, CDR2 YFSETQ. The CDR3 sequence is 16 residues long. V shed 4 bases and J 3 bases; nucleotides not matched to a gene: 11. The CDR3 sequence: CASSPNTATGDYGYTF. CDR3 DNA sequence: TGCGCCAGCAGCCCTAATACCGCGACAGGGGACTATGGCTACACCTTC.

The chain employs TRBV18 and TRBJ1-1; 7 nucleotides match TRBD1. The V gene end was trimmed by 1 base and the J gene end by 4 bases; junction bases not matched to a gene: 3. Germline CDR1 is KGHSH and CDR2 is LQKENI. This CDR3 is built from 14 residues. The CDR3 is CASSPRDSLTEAFF. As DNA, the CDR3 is TGTGCCAGCTCACCACGGGACAGTCTCACTGAAGCTTTCTTT.

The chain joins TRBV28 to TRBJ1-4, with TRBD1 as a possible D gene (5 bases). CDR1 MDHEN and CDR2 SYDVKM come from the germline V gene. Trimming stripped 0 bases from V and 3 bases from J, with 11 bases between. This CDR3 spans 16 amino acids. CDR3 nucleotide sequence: TGTGCCAGCAGTTTATGGGACAATCCTTCTAATGAAAAACTGTTTTTT. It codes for CASSLWDNPSNEKLFF.

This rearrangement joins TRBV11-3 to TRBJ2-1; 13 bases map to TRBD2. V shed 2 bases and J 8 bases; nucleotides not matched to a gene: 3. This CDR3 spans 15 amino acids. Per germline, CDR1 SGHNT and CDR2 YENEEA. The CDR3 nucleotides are TGTGCCAGCAGCTTAAGGACTAGCGGGGGTGATGAGCAGTTCTTC. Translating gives CASSLRTSGGDEQFF.

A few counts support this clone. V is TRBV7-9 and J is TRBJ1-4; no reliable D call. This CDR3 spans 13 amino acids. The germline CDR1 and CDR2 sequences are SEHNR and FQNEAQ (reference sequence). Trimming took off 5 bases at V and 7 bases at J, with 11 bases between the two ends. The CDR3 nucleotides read TGTGCCAGCAGCCTCCGGGAGAGTGAAAAACTGTTTTTT. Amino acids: CASSLRESEKLFF. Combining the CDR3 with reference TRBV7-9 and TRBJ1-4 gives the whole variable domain DTGVSQNPRHKITKRGQNVTFRCDPISEHNRLYWYRQTLGQGPEFLTYFQNEAQLEKSRLLSDRFSAERPKGSFSTLEIQRTEQGDSAMYLCASSLRESEKLFFGSGTQLSVL.

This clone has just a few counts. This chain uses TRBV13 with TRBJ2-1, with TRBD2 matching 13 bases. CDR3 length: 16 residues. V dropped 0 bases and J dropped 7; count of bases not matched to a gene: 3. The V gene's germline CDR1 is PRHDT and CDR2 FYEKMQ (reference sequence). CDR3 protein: CASSLGGLAGRNEQFF. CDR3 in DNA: TGTGCCAGCAGCTTAGGGGGACTAGCGGGACGTAATGAGCAGTTCTTC.

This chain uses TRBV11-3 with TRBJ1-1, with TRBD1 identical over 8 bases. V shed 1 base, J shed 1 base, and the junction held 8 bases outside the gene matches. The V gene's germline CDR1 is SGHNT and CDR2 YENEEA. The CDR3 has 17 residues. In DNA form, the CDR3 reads TGTGCCAGCAGCTTAGTTGACAGGGGCGACCGGAACACTGAAGCTTTCTTT. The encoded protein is CASSLVDRGDRNTEAFF.

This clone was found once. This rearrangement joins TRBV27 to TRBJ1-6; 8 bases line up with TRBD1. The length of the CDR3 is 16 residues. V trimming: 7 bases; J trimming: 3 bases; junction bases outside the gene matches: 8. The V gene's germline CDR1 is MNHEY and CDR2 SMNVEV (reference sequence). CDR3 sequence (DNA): TGTGCCAGCAAGTCGGACAGGGCCCTCTATAATTCACCCCTCCACTTT. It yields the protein CASKSDRALYNSPLHF.

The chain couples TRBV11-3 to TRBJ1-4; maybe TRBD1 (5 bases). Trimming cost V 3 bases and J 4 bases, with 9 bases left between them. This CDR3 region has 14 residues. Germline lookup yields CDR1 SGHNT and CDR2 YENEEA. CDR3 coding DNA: TGTGCCAGCAGCTTCGACAGCGTTAATGAAAAACTGTTTTTT. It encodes CASSFDSVNEKLFF.

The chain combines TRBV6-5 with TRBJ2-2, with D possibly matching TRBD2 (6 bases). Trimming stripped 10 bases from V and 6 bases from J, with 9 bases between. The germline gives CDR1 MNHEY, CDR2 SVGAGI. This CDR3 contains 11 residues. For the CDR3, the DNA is TGTGCCACCGGGAGATCCGGGGAGCTGTTTTTT. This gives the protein CATGRSGELFF.

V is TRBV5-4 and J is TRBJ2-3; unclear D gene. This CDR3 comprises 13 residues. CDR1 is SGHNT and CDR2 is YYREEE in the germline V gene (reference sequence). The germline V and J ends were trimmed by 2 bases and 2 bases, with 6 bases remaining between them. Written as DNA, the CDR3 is TGTGCCAGCAGCTTCCCTAACACAGATACGCAGTATTTT. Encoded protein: CASSFPNTDTQYF.

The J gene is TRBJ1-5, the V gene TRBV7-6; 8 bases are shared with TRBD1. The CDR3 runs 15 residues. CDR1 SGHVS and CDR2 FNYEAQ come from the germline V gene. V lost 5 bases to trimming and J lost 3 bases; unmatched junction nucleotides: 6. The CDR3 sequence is CASSAGTGSNQPQHF. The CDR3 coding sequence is TGTGCCAGCAGCGCCGGGACAGGATCCAATCAGCCCCAGCATTTT.

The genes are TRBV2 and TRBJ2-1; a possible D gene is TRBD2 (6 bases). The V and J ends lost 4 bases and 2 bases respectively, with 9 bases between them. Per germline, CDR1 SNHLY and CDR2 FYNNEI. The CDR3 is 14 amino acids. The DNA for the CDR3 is TGTGCCAGCAGTGCGGGAGTAACCTACAATGAGCAGTTCTTC. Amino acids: CASSAGVTYNEQFF.

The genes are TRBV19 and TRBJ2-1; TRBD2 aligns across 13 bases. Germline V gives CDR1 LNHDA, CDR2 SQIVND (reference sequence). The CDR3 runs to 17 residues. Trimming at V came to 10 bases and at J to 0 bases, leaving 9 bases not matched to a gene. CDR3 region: CATHPGLAGSSYNEQFF. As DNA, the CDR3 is TGTGCCACCCATCCGGGACTAGCGGGGAGCTCCTACAATGAGCAGTTCTTC.

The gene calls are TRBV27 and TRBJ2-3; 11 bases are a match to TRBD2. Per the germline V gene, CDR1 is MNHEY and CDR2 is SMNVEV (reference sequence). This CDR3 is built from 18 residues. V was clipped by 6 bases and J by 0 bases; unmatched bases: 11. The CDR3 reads CASSPHSGRAPSTDTQYF. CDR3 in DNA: TGTGCCAGCAGCCCTCATAGCGGGAGGGCCCCTAGCACAGATACGCAGTATTTT.

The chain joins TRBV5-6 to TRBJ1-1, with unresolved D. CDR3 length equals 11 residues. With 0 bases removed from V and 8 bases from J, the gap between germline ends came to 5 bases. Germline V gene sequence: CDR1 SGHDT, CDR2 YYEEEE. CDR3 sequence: CASSLAGEAFF. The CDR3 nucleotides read TGTGCCAGCAGCTTGGCGGGGGAAGCTTTCTTT.

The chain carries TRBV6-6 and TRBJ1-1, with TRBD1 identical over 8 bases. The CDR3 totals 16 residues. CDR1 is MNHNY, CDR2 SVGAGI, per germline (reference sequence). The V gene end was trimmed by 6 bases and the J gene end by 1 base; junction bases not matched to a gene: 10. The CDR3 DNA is TGTGCCAGCAGACTCCTCAGGGGGCGCGGGAACACTGAAGCTTTCTTT. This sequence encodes CASRLLRGRGNTEAFF.

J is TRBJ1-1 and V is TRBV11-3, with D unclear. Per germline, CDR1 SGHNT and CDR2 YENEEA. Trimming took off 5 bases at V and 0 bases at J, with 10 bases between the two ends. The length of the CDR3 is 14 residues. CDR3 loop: CASSQPTMNTEAFF. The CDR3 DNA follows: TGTGCCAGCAGCCAACCTACCATGAACACTGAAGCTTTCTTT.

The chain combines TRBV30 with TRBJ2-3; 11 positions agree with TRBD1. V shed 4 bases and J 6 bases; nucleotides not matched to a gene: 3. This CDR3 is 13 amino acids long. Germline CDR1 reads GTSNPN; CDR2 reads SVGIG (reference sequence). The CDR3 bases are TGTGCCTGGAACCGGGACAGGGGGGATACGCAGTATTTT. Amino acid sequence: CAWNRDRGDTQYF.

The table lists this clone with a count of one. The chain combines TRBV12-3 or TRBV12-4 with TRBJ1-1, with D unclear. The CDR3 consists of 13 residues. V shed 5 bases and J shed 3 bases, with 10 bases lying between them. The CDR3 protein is CASSPRGYTEAFF. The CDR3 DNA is TGTGCCAGCAGTCCAAGAGGGTACACTGAAGCTTTCTTT.

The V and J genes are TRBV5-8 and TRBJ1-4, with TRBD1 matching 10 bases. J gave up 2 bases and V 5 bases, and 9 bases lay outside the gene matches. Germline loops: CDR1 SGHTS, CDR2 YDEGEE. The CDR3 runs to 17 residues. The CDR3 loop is CASSFRQGAATNEKLFF. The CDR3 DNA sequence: TGTGCCAGCAGTTTCCGACAGGGGGCCGCTACTAATGAAAAACTGTTTTTT.

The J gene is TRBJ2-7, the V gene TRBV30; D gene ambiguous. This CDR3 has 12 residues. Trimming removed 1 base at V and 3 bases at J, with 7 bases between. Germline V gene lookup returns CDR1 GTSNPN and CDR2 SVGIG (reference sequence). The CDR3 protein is CAWSAGYYEQYF. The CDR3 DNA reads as TGTGCCTGGAGTGCGGGTTACTACGAGCAGTACTTC.

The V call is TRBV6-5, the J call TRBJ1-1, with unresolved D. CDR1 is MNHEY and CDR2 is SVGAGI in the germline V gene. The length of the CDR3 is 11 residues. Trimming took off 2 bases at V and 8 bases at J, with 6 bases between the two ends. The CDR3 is CASSYRSEAFF. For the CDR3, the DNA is TGTGCCAGCAGTTACCGGTCGGAAGCTTTCTTT.

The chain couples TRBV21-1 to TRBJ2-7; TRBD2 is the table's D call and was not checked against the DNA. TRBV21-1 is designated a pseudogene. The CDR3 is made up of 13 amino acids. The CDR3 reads CASADPGPHEQYF. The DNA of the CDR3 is TGTGCCAGCGCCGACCCGGGTCCCCACGAGCAGTACTTC.